A selection of T cell receptor beta chains follows, all from one sample in a study of shared clonotypes between healthy human individuals. The assay was immunoSEQ multiplex PCR, and TCRdb's table has in-frame clones only and misses some. The data hold hundreds of thousands of clones, with 73% observed a single time. The material sequenced was memory CD4+ T cells sorted from blood. These receptors were taken from a woman in her 30s in good health. The CDR3 runs from the conserved cysteine through the conserved F or W. Clone size is shown for a subset of rows, as once, few, many or a class of expanded clone.

NA | TRBV4-1 | CASSQQGPFGEQYF
NA | TRBV5-4 | CASSLELIPGTDTQYF
NA | TRBV28 | CASGVQGRSYEQYF
once | TRBV28 | CASSLGLAGGNQETQYF
NA | TRBV11-2 | CASSLDPPGSGSGDEQYF
NA | TRBV30 | CALTSGRALGETQYF
NA | TRBV28 | CASRDRPYEQYF
once | TRBV7-2 | CASSLSHGRSYNEQFF
NA | TRBV5-1 | CASSLGDRDQETQYF
NA | TRBV5-1 | CASSLVTAKNIQYF
few | TRBV6-1 | CASSKQGGETQYF
few | TRBV28 | CASRPPLAGASNEQFF
few | TRBV7-9 | CASGHYEQYF
NA | TRBV7-9 | CASMEFPMNTEAFF
NA | TRBV6-5 | CASSYSAGVGAGELFF
NA | TRBV6-1 | CASSAEGLDEQYF
NA | TRBV7-8 | CASSLEGLAYEQYF
NA | TRBV19 | CASEAMTSGSSGELFF
NA | TRBV29-1 | CSVGSQTDTEAFF
NA | TRBV6-5 | CASSSTSGPFDNEQFF